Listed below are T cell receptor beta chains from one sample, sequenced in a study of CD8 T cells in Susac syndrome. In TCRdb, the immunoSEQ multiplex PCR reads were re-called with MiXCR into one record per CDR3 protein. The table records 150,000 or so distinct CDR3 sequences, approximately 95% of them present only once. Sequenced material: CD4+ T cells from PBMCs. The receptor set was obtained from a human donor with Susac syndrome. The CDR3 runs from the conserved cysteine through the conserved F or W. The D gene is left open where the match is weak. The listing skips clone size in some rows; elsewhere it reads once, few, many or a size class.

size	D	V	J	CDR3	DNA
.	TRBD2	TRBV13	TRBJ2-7	CASSRGGGSSYEQYF	TGTGCCAGCAGCCGCGGCGGGGGAAGCTCCTACGAGCAGTACTTC
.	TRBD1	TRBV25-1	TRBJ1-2	CASSAPGQGIDGYTF	TGTGCCAGCAGTGCCCCGGGACAGGGTATCGATGGCTACACCTTC
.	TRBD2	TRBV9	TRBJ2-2	CASSVDQRGGFSRELFF	TGTGCCAGCAGCGTAGACCAGCGGGGGGGTTTCTCCCGGGAGCTGTTTTTT
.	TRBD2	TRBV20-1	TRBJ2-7	CSVGLAGLPYEQYF	TGCAGTGTCGGACTAGCGGGACTACCCTACGAGCAGTACTTC
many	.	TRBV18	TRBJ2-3	CASSPSTDTQYF	TGTGCCAGCAGTCCTAGCACAGATACGCAGTATTTT
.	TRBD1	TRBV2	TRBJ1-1	CASSEDRGGYTEAFF	TGTGCCAGCAGTGAAGACAGGGGAGGATACACTGAAGCTTTCTTT
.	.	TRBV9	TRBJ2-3	CASMKGLRNTDTQYF	TGTGCCAGCATGAAAGGCCTACGAAACACAGATACGCAGTATTTT
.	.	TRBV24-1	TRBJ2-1	CATSAGPTYNEQFF	TGTGCCACCAGTGCGGGGCCTACCTACAATGAGCAGTTCTTC
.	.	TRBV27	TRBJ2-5	CASSGSGRRGETQYF	TGTGCCAGCAGTGGGTCGGGGCGCAGGGGAGAGACCCAGTACTTC
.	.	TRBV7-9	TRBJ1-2	CASSLEGGAGYGYTF	TGTGCCAGCAGCTTAGAGGGGGGGGCCGGCTATGGCTACACCTTC
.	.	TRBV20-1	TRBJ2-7	CSAREVTAGLEQYF	TGCAGTGCTAGAGAAGTGACAGCTGGTCTGGAGCAGTACTTC
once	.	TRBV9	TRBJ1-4	CASEVEEKLFF	TGTGCCAGCGAGGTTGAGGAAAAACTGTTTTTT
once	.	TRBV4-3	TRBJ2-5	CASSQEGDGTQYF	TGCGCCAGCAGCCAAGAGGGGGATGGGACCCAGTACTTC
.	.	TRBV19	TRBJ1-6	CASTTTPSNSPLHF	TGTGCCAGCACCACCACCCCCAGCAATTCACCCCTCCACTTT
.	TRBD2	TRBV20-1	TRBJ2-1	CSAGGAGAYNEQFF	TGCAGTGCCGGGGGGGCAGGCGCCTACAATGAGCAGTTCTTC
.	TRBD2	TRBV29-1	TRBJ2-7	CSVGEGSYEQYF	TGCAGCGTTGGGGAGGGCAGCTACGAGCAGTACTTC
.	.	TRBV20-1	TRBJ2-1	CSAHGARSGIEQFF	TGCAGTGCCCACGGGGCGAGGTCGGGCATTGAGCAGTTCTTC
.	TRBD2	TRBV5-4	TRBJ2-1	CASSPWSGGPNEQFF	TGTGCCAGCAGCCCCTGGAGCGGGGGCCCCAATGAGCAGTTCTTC
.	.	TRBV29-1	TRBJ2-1	CSVEWRGNEQFF	TGCAGCGTTGAATGGAGAGGCAATGAGCAGTTCTTC
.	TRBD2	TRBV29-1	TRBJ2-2	CSVRGGNTGELFF	TGCAGCGTGCGGGGGGGCAACACCGGGGAGCTGTTTTTT
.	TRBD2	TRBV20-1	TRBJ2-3	CSARKRGGLSTDTQYF	TGCAGTGCTAGAAAACGGGGGGGACTTAGCACAGATACGCAGTATTTT
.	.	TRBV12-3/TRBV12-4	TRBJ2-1	CASRDGTPNNEQFF	TGTGCCAGCAGGGACGGGACACCGAACAATGAGCAGTTCTTC
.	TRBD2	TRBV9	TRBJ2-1	CASSVEVGGRGDEQFF	TGTGCCAGCAGCGTAGAGGTCGGGGGGCGGGGGGATGAGCAGTTCTTC
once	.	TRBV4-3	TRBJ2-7	CASTQLHPTHSYEQYF	TGCGCCAGCACCCAACTACACCCTACCCACTCCTACGAGCAGTACTTC
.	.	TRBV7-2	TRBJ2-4	CASSLGGSLAKNIQYF	TGTGCCAGCAGCTTAGGCGGAAGCTTAGCCAAAAACATTCAGTACTTC
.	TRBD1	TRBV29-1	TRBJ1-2	CSVEDDRGSYTF	TGCAGCGTTGAAGACGACAGGGGTAGCTACACCTTC
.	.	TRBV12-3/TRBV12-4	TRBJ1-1	CASRYSGGQEAFF	TGTGCCAGCAGATACTCCGGGGGCCAGGAAGCTTTCTTT
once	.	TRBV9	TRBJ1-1	CASSVVPASTEAFF	TGTGCCAGCAGCGTAGTGCCGGCCTCCACTGAAGCTTTCTTT
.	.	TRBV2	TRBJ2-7	CASRDRFEQYF	TGTGCCAGCAGGGATCGATTCGAGCAGTACTTC
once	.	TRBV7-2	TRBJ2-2	CASSLDLLNTGELFF	TGTGCCAGCAGCCTGGACCTCCTGAACACCGGGGAGCTGTTTTTT
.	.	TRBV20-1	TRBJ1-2	CSAPDGYGYTF	TGCAGTGCCCCGGACGGATATGGCTACACCTTC
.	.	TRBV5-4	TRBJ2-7	CASSFTARQEQYF	TGTGCCAGCAGCTTCACAGCCCGTCAGGAGCAGTACTTC
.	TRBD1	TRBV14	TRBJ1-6	CASSQLPPDRGGSPLHF	TGTGCCAGCAGCCAACTGCCCCCCGACAGGGGGGGTTCACCCCTCCACTTT
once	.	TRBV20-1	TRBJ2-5	CSAPRDTKETQYF	TGCAGTGCCCCCCGGGACACAAAAGAGACCCAGTACTTC
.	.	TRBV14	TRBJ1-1	CASSQDRGDTEAFF	TGTGCCAGCAGCCAAGATAGGGGGGACACTGAAGCTTTCTTT